This T cell receptor beta chain was recovered during a study of T cells after yellow fever vaccination. Whole-study results and caveats: A large majority of primary-vaccination clones showed up again after the booster (96% CD4, around 88% CD8). There was a small share of clonotypes that showed up in both the CD4 and CD8 compartments.

The CDR3 runs 15 residues. CDR1 and CDR2 from the germline V gene are SQVTM and ANQGSEA. Trimming took 5 bases from V and 2 from J; bases not matched to a gene: 8. TCR cDNA, made by 5'RACE template switching, carried an added universal primer site and UMIs. TCRdb called the 5' RACE reads again in MiXCR, with one record for every CDR3 protein. The table records fewer than 100,000 distinct CDR3 sequences, around 5.8% of them present only once. In regard to this clonotype: The target antigen is unknown.

The specimen was CD8+ T cells sorted from PBMCs, collected 10 days after the yellow fever booster vaccination. The TCR sequence derives from a man younger than 30 who received the YFV17D yellow fever vaccine. The chain couples TRBV29-1 to TRBJ2-1, with 8 bases fitting TRBD2. The CDR3 coding sequence is TGCAGCGTTCGGGGGGGCGCCACCCCCTACAATGAGCAGTTCTTC. This encodes CSVRGGATPYNEQFF.